The TCR beta chain described here comes from a study of cytomegalovirus exposure and HLA in healthy donors. Notes on the study in general: It emerged from a later analysis that several of the most significant clusters appeared to be linked to common viral pathogens.

With regard to this clone: The antigen remains unidentified.

The CDR3 has 12 amino acids. The germline V gene has CDR1 LNHDA and CDR2 SQIVND (reference sequence). The V gene end was trimmed by 8 bases and the J gene end by 6 bases; junction bases not matched to a gene: 5. PCR involved 60 Vbeta and 13 Jbeta primers. Clones were read by immunoSEQ multiplex PCR, and TCRdb kept only the in-frame ones, dropping some. The table has around 240,000 clones, 82% seen once. The TCR sequence derives from a woman aged 40 to 50 in good health and CMV-seropositive. The specimen sequenced was PBMCs. The J gene is TRBJ2-3, the V gene TRBV19, with 7 bases identical to TRBD1. CDR3 nucleotides: TGTGCCAGTTCCCCCAGGGGGGATACGCAGTATTTT. Protein: CASSPRGDTQYF.